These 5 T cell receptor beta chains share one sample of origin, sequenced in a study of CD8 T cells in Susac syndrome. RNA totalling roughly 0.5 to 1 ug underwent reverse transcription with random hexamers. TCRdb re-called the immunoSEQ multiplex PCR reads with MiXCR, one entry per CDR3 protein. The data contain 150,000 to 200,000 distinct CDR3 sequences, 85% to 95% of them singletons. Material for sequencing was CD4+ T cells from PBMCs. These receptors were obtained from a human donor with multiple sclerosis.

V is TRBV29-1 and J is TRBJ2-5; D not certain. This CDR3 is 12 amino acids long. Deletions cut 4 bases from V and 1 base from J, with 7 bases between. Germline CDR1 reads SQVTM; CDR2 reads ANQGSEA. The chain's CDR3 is CSVASVQETQYF. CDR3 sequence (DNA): TGCAGCGTTGCCAGCGTCCAAGAGACCCAGTACTTC.

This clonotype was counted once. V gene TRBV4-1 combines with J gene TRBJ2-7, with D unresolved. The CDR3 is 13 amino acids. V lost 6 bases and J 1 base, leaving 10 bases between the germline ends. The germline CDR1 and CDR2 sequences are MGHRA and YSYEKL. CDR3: CASRGPRSYEQYF. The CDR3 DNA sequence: TGCGCCAGCAGAGGTCCCAGATCCTACGAGCAGTACTTC.

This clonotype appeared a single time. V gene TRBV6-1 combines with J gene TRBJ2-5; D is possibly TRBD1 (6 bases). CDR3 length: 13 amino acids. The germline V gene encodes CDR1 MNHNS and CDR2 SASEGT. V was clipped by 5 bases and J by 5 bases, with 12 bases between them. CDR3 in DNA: TGTGCCAGCAGTCCGACAGGAATTGAGACCCAGTACTTC. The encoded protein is CASSPTGIETQYF.

CDR3 DNA: TGTGCCAGTAGTATTTTGGCGGGAACGGGGGGCAATGAGCAGTTCTTC. Translated: CASSILAGTGGNEQFF. The V and J genes are TRBV19 and TRBJ2-1, with 7 bases matching TRBD2. CDR3 size: 16 residues. Germline-derived CDR1 and CDR2 are LNHDA and SQIVND (reference sequence). The V and J ends lost 3 bases and 6 bases, in that order; junction bases with no gene match: 11.

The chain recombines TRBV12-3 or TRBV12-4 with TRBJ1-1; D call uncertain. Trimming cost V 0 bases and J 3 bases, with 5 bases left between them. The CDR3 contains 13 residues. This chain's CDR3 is CASSLAEYTEAFF. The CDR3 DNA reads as TGTGCCAGCAGTTTAGCAGAGTACACTGAAGCTTTCTTT.